This TCR beta chain was captured in a study of CD8 T cells in ankylosing spondylitis. Researchers built TCR beta libraries using quantitative 5'-RACE with molecular barcodes. TCRdb processed the 5' RACE reads anew with MiXCR; each CDR3 protein has one entry. The table records fewer than 400,000 distinct CDR3 sequences, 20% to 25% of them present only once. The germline V gene encodes CDR1 DFQATT and CDR2 SNEGSKA (reference sequence). CDR3 length equals 13 residues. Germline trimming cut 3 bases from V and 4 bases from J; bases unmatched to any gene: 5. Study-wide results and limits: Some motif variants had been reported before (in reactive arthritis synovial fluid and blood). Disease-linked clones, CD8+, were relatively rare in peripheral blood. Eight highly homologous variants formed a TCR beta motif that appeared characteristic of ankylosing spondylitis blood. Matched ankylosing spondylitis synovial fluid reportedly contained a significantly enriched population of disease-linked clones.

This clonotype was seen only a few times. No antigen is known for it. Sample: blood, either unsorted or a sorted T cell fraction (not recorded which). The J gene is TRBJ2-5, the V gene TRBV20-1; 7 bases line up with TRBD1. This receptor was obtained from a male donor with ankylosing spondylitis. This chain's CDR3 is CSASRGGAETQYF. CDR3 DNA: TGCAGTGCTAGTAGAGGGGGCGCAGAGACCCAGTACTTC.